This T cell receptor beta chain was documented in a study of blood T cell repertoires in COVID-19. Study information: COVID-19 samples from acute and convalescent phases originated in the United States, Italy and Spain.

TCRdb keeps only in-frame clones here, not all; method: immunoSEQ multiplex PCR. The sample lists about 210,000 clones, approximately 82% occurring once. Trimming took 5 bases from V and 0 from J, leaving 12 bases between them. The CDR3 has 15 residues. Looked up from germline, CDR1 is MNHEY and CDR2 is SMNVEV (reference sequence). The genes are TRBV27 and TRBJ2-3; D gene unclear. Input material: peripheral blood. The receptor's source is a man in his fifties with active or convalescent COVID-19. The CDR3 spells CASSPSAGSTDTQYF. CDR3 bases: TGTGCCAGCAGTCCCTCCGCAGGAAGCACAGATACGCAGTATTTT.